The 2 T cell receptor beta chains given below trace back to one sample, sequenced in a study of T cell repertoires and HLA-DP antigens. Sequencing used immunoSEQ multiplex PCR; TCRdb keeps in-frame clones, though not all of them. The profile shows approximately 90,000 clones, around 86% of them singletons. The antigens these receptors bind are not known. Material for sequencing was CD4+ T cells from PBMCs. Every receptor here comes from a man aged 45-65 years in good health and CMV-seronegative.

V is TRBV5-1 and J is TRBJ2-7; a possible D gene is TRBD1 (5 bases). The CDR3 consists of 14 residues. Trimming took 5 bases from V and 2 from J, leaving 14 bases between them. Germline CDR1 SGHRS, CDR2 YFSETQ. The CDR3 loop is CASREQGLTYEQYF. The CDR3 bases are TGCGCCAGCAGAGAGCAGGGTCTCACCTACGAGCAGTACTTC. Complete variable domain (other parts from reference TRBV5-1 and TRBJ2-7): KAGVTQTPRYLIKTRGQQVTLSCSPISGHRSVSWYQQTPGQGLQFLFEYFSETQRNKGNFPGRFSGRQFSNSRSEMNVSTLELGDSALYLCASREQGLTYEQYFGPGTRLTVT.

V and J are TRBV6-6 and TRBJ2-1, with D perhaps TRBD2 (6 bases). Germline assignment: CDR1 MNHNY and CDR2 SVGAGI (reference sequence). There are 15 residues in the CDR3. Trimming pared 9 bases from V and 6 bases from J, leaving 21 bases between. CDR3 amino acids: CASRDRLGQINEQFF. CDR3 coding DNA: TGTGCCAGTAGGGACCGACTAGGGCAGATCAATGAGCAGTTCTTC.